The 20 T cell receptor beta chains reported below all come from one sample, sequenced in a study of patients with pleural tuberculosis. TCRdb called the reads again in MiXCR, with one record for every CDR3 protein. The data show around 49,000 distinct CDR3 sequences, under 8.5% seen once. The receptors here all came from a human donor with pleural tuberculosis.

This clonotype was picked up many times. The chain joins TRBV20-1 to TRBJ1-1, with 7 bases aligning to TRBD1. The germline V gene encodes CDR1 DFQATT and CDR2 SNEGSKA (reference sequence). The junction had 4 bases not matched to a gene; V was cut back by 5 bases and J by 1 base. This CDR3 has 13 residues. The CDR3 is CSALRTGNTEAFF. CDR3 nucleotides: TGCAGTGCTCTCAGGACAGGGAACACTGAAGCTTTCTTT.

This clonotype was seen many times. The chain combines TRBV11-1 with TRBJ2-1; 11 bases match TRBD2. The CDR3 runs to 15 residues. CDR1 SGHAT and CDR2 FQDESV come from the germline V gene (reference sequence). Trimming took 4 bases from V and 2 from J; bases not matched to a gene: 1. CDR3: CASSSSGRPYNEQFF. The CDR3, as DNA: TGTGCCAGCAGCTCTAGCGGGAGGCCCTACAATGAGCAGTTCTTC. Full variable domain (remainder filled in from reference TRBV11-1 and TRBJ2-1): EAEVAQSPRYKITEKSQAVAFWCDPISGHATLYWYRQILGQGPELLVQFQDESVVDDSQLPKDRFSAERLKGVDSTLKIQPAELGDSAMYLCASSSSGRPYNEQFFGPGTRLTVL.

Ten or more counts support this clonotype. The chain links TRBV2 to TRBJ2-3; TRBD2 matches at 13 bases. The CDR3 loop spans 16 amino acids. Trimming at V came to 4 bases and at J to 7 bases, leaving 8 bases not matched to a gene. Germline V gives CDR1 SNHLY, CDR2 FYNNEI. As DNA, the CDR3 is TGTGCCAGCAGTGTTCAACTAGCGGGAGGGCTCTATACGCAGTATTTT. This codes for CASSVQLAGGLYTQYF.

This clonotype was detected many times. CDR3 protein: CASSFSGTGNEKLFF. The CDR3 DNA is TGTGCCAGCAGCTTCTCCGGGACAGGGAATGAAAAACTGTTTTTT. This chain links TRBV11-2 with TRBJ1-4, with 9 bases lining up with TRBD1. Per the germline V gene, CDR1 is SGHAT and CDR2 is FQNNGV. V shed 3 bases and J 5 bases; nucleotides not matched to a gene: 4. This CDR3 has 15 residues. Complete variable domain (other parts from reference TRBV11-2 and TRBJ1-4): EAGVAQSPRYKIIEKRQSVAFWCNPISGHATLYWYQQILGQGPKLLIQFQNNGVVDDSQLPKDRFSAERLKGVDSTLKIQPAKLEDSAVYLCASSFSGTGNEKLFFGSGTQLSVL.

J is TRBJ1-1 and V is TRBV3-1, with 7 bases fitting TRBD1. The CDR3 is made up of 15 amino acids. V shed 2 bases and J 2 bases; nucleotides not matched to a gene: 5. Germline lookup yields CDR1 LGHDT and CDR2 YNNKEL (reference sequence). In DNA, the CDR3 is TGTGCCAGCAGCCAACCTGGGACAGCTAACACTGAAGCTTTCTTT. Its translation is CASSQPGTANTEAFF. The whole variable domain, filled in from reference TRBV3-1 and TRBJ1-1, reads DTAVSQTPKYLVTQMGNDKSIKCEQNLGHDTMYWYKQDSKKFLKIMFSYNNKELIINETVPNRFSPKSPDKAHLNLHINSLELGDSAVYFCASSQPGTANTEAFFGQGTRLTVV.

On this clonotype: This may be a read error: a much more frequent sequence differs by one nucleotide. Lacking the conserved final phenylalanine or tryptophan, this CDR3 likely reflects a read error. The rearrangement links TRBV2 to TRBJ1-1; D unresolved. The CDR3 extends over 13 amino acids. The V end was cut by 3 bases, the J end by 3 bases, with 8 bases between. In germline, CDR1 is SNHLY, CDR2 FYNNEI. In DNA, the CDR3 is TGTGCCAGCAGTGAGAAGCATTACACTGAAGCTTTCCTT. It codes for CASSEKHYTEAFL.

This clonotype has just a few counts. V and J are TRBV2 and TRBJ2-7; 7 bases line up with TRBD2. The CDR3 totals 18 residues. Germline V gene sequence: CDR1 SNHLY, CDR2 FYNNEI. V was clipped by 1 base and J by 1 base; unmatched bases: 13. The CDR3 region has the DNA TGTGCCAGCAGTGAAGGTGGGAGGGCGGGAGCCCTTTCCTACGAGCAGTACTTC. It translates to CASSEGGRAGALSYEQYF.

This clonotype has only one observation. Relative to the germline gene, one junction end is altered; a read error may explain this. The chain is built from TRBV29-1 and TRBJ2-7; 8 bases match TRBD1. Germline V gene lookup returns CDR1 SQVTM and CDR2 ANQGSEA. The CDR3 is 14 amino acids. The CDR3 protein is CSVQDRDRTYEQYF. CDR3 nucleotide sequence: TGCAGCGTTCAAGACCGGGACAGGACCTACGAGCAGTACTTC.

This clonotype was observed at least ten times. V is TRBV28 and J is TRBJ2-5, with D possibly TRBD1 on 5 matching bases. Germline V lookup: CDR1 MDHEN, CDR2 SYDVKM. The CDR3 covers 13 residues. V lost 2 bases to trimming and J lost 2 bases, with 6 bases between them. The CDR3 sequence is CASSLDSQETQYF. Here the CDR3 DNA reads TGTGCCAGCAGTTTAGACAGTCAAGAGACCCAGTACTTC.

A few counts support this clonotype. This sequence joins TRBV19 and TRBJ1-5; 8 bases are shared with TRBD1. CDR1 is LNHDA and CDR2 is SQIVND in the germline V gene (reference sequence). J lost 7 bases, V lost 0 bases, and 11 bases had no gene match. CDR3 length: 17 residues. The chain's CDR3 is CASSIDKGQGSEQPQHF. For the CDR3, the DNA is TGTGCCAGTAGTATAGATAAAGGACAGGGATCAGAACAGCCCCAGCATTTT.

This clonotype showed up just a few times. The J gene is TRBJ1-1, the V gene TRBV5-1; the D is unclear. Deletions cut 1 base from V and 4 bases from J, with 14 bases between. From germline, CDR1 is SGHRS and CDR2 YFSETQ. CDR3 length: 15 residues. Written as DNA, the CDR3 is TGCGCCAGCAGCTTGTATGCGGCAATGAGCACTGAAGCTTTCTTT. It translates to CASSLYAAMSTEAFF.

This clonotype was picked up many times. The chain links TRBV2 to TRBJ1-1; TRBD1 matches at 7 bases. Germline CDR1 is SNHLY and CDR2 is FYNNEI. The CDR3 totals 12 residues. After removal of 7 bases from V and 4 bases from J, the junction contained 3 bases not matched to a gene. The CDR3 is CASTYRGTEAFF. CDR3 in DNA: TGTGCCAGCACTTACAGGGGCACTGAAGCTTTCTTT.

Relative to its sample, this clonotype is medium-sized. The CDR3 DNA sequence: TGCAGTGCAGGGTATTCCTATAATTCACCCCTCCACTTT. It translates to CSAGYSYNSPLHF. The chain links TRBV20-1 to TRBJ1-6, with D unclear. V was clipped by 6 bases and J by 1 base, with 7 bases between them. This CDR3 is 13 amino acids long. CDR1 is DFQATT, CDR2 SNEGSKA, per germline (reference sequence).

This chain's CDR3 is CASSQEPRPEAFF. CDR3 coding DNA: TGTGCCAGCAGCCAAGAACCGCGACCTGAAGCTTTCTTT. This chain joins TRBV3-1 and TRBJ1-1; D unresolved. Germline V gene sequence: CDR1 LGHDT, CDR2 YNNKEL (reference sequence). This CDR3 region has 13 residues. Trimming removed 0 bases from V and 6 bases from J, with 8 bases in between.

In its sample, this clonotype was seen a few times. The chain is built from TRBV18 and TRBJ1-3; the D is unclear. Germline V gene data show CDR1 as KGHSH and CDR2 as LQKENI. Trimming cost V 0 bases and J 2 bases, with 14 bases left between them. This CDR3 is 17 amino acids long. The CDR3 is CASSPPSRPDPGNTIYF. The CDR3 nucleotides are TGTGCCAGCTCACCACCAAGTCGGCCAGATCCTGGAAACACCATATATTTT. The full variable domain, its missing parts supplied by reference TRBV18 and TRBJ1-3, is NAGVMQNPRHLVRRRGQEARLRCSPMKGHSHVYWYRQLPEEGLKFMVYLQKENIIDESGMPKERFSAEFPKEGPSILRIQQVVRGDSAAYFCASSPPSRPDPGNTIYFGEGSWLTVV.

At least ten counts were recorded for this clonotype. The rearrangement links TRBV11-1 to TRBJ2-5; 8 nucleotides match TRBD1. The CDR3 is made up of 15 amino acids. Unmatched junction bases numbered 12, after V lost 7 bases and J lost 5 bases. Germline values: CDR1 SGHAT, CDR2 FQDESV (reference sequence). The CDR3 DNA reads as TGTGCCAGCAACCTCGGACAGGGTCGGAGGGAGACCCAGTACTTC. It yields the protein CASNLGQGRRETQYF.

This clonotype has at least ten counts. A read error may produce the germline difference seen at one junction end. The chain recombines TRBV2 with TRBJ1-1; unclear D gene. There are 11 residues in the CDR3. Germline lookup yields CDR1 SNHLY and CDR2 FYNNEI. CDR3 in amino acids: CASREAPEAFF. The CDR3 nucleotides read TGTGCCAGCAGGGAAGCCCCTGAAGCTTTCTTT.

There are many counts of this clonotype. This chain uses TRBV12-3 or TRBV12-4 with TRBJ2-1; the D gene is possibly TRBD2 (7 bases). The CDR3 consists of 17 residues. Trimming took 5 bases from V and 5 from J, leaving 22 bases between them. The CDR3 bases are TGTGCCAGCAGTCTCATTCGGGGGGCGAATACCAACAATGAGCAGTTCTTC. It specifies CASSLIRGANTNNEQFF.

This clonotype was seen many times. The V and J genes are TRBV5-1 and TRBJ2-1; TRBD1 matches 8 bases. The ends lost 3 bases at V and 9 bases at J; junction bases unmatched: 5. Germline V CDR1 and CDR2: SGHRS, YFSETQ. There are 13 residues in the CDR3. CDR3 DNA sequence: TGCGCCAGCAGCTCCGGAACAGGGGGTGAGCAGTTCTTC. This encodes CASSSGTGGEQFF. Full variable domain (missing parts from reference TRBV5-1 and TRBJ2-1): KAGVTQTPRYLIKTRGQQVTLSCSPISGHRSVSWYQQTPGQGLQFLFEYFSETQRNKGNFPGRFSGRQFSNSRSEMNVSTLELGDSALYLCASSSGTGGEQFFGPGTRLTVL.

This clonotype has a count of ten or more. The chain joins TRBV6-1 to TRBJ2-7; perhaps TRBD1 as D (7 bases). Germline V gives CDR1 MNHNS, CDR2 SASEGT. The germline V and J ends were trimmed by 7 bases and 2 bases, with 12 bases remaining between them. CDR3 length: 13 amino acids. The CDR3 DNA sequence: TGTGCCAGCACGGGGGACAGAACCTACGAGCAGTACGTC. Translation: CASTGDRTYEQYV.